A single sample gave rise to the 19 T cell receptor beta chains below, sequenced in a study of cytomegalovirus exposure and HLA in healthy donors. PCR primers comprised 60 Vbeta and 13 Jbeta primers. Measured with immunoSEQ multiplex PCR; TCRdb has only the in-frame clones, and not every one. The table lists 120,000 to 150,000 clones, around 80% of them singletons. Sequenced: PBMCs. The receptors shown here come from a male donor in good health and CMV-seropositive.

This chain uses TRBV10-1 with TRBJ2-2; TRBD2 agrees at 10 bases. Germline CDR1 WNHNN, CDR2 SYGVQD (reference sequence). This CDR3 spans 15 amino acids. V dropped 4 bases and J dropped 7; count of bases not matched to a gene: 6. The CDR3 region is CASSGAGGPFGELFF. The CDR3 DNA reads TGCGCCAGCAGTGGAGCGGGGGGGCCTTTCGGGGAGCTGTTTTTT.

About this clone: The sample contains more than one DNA sequence encoding this CDR3. V gene TRBV27 combines with J gene TRBJ2-1; 7 bases match TRBD2. Losses at the gene ends were 3 bases for V and 2 bases for J; bases not matched to a gene: 1. Germline CDR1 reads MNHEY; CDR2 reads SMNVEV (reference sequence). The CDR3 length is 14 residues. Here the CDR3 reads CASSLAGAYNEQFF. Written as DNA, the CDR3 is TGTGCCAGCAGTTTGGCGGGAGCCTACAATGAGCAGTTCTTC.

The chain uses TRBV5-4 and TRBJ2-7; 8 nucleotides line up with TRBD1. The CDR3 contains 14 residues. Germline CDR1 reads SGHNT; CDR2 reads YYREEE (reference sequence). Trimming at V came to 1 base and at J to 6 bases, leaving 6 bases not matched to a gene. CDR3 bases: TGTGCCAGCAGCTTGCAGGGGGCGAGGCCCGAGCAGTACTTC. This sequence encodes CASSLQGARPEQYF.

This rearrangement joins TRBV10-1 to TRBJ1-1; 7 bases match TRBD1. V was clipped by 6 bases and J by 2 bases; unmatched bases: 9. CDR3 length: 15 amino acids. The V gene's germline CDR1 is WNHNN and CDR2 SYGVQD (reference sequence). The CDR3 sequence is CASRDPGQLNTEAFF. The CDR3 DNA reads TGCGCCAGCAGAGACCCGGGACAGCTCAACACTGAAGCTTTCTTT.

This clone was recorded once. As DNA, the CDR3 is TGTGCCAGCAGTGAAGTCCGGGACAGGGGTTCCTACGAGCAGTACTTC. Translation: CASSEVRDRGSYEQYF. V gene TRBV2 combines with J gene TRBJ2-7; TRBD1 agrees at 10 bases. Germline V CDR1 and CDR2: SNHLY, FYNNEI. The CDR3 is made up of 16 amino acids. J lost 1 base, V lost 1 base, and 4 bases had no gene match. The full variable domain, with the rest looked up from reference TRBV2 and TRBJ2-7, is EPEVTQTPSHQVTQMGQEVILRCVPISNHLYFYWYRQILGQKVEFLVSFYNNEISEKSEIFDDQFSVERPDGSNFTLKIRSTKLEDSAMYFCASSEVRDRGSYEQYFGPGTRLTVT.

The sample holds a few counts of this clone. V and J are TRBV7-9 and TRBJ2-3; no firm D call. This CDR3 region has 14 residues. Germline loops: CDR1 SEHNR, CDR2 FQNEAQ (reference sequence). Trimming left V 2 bases short and J 2 bases short, with 8 bases between. The CDR3 protein is CASSLILFTDTQYF. CDR3 sequence (DNA): TGTGCCAGCAGCTTAATCCTATTCACAGATACGCAGTATTTT. The entire variable domain, with the rest obtained from reference TRBV7-9 and TRBJ2-3, is as follows: DTGVSQNPRHKITKRGQNVTFRCDPISEHNRLYWYRQTLGQGPEFLTYFQNEAQLEKSRLLSDRFSAERPKGSFSTLEIQRTEQGDSAMYLCASSLILFTDTQYFGPGTRLTVL.

As to this clone: At one boundary the junction diverges from the germline segment, which might be a read error. The chain joins TRBV18 to TRBJ2-3; 9 bases agree with TRBD1. The V gene's germline CDR1 is KGHSH and CDR2 LQKENI. There are 15 residues in the CDR3. CDR3 in DNA: TGTGTCAGCTCACCAGAGACAGGGGGGACAGATACGCAGTATTTT. Its translation: CVSSPETGGTDTQYF.

Here the CDR3 reads CASSPIPGLASSGANVLTF. CDR3 in DNA: TGTGCCAGCTCACCGATCCCGGGACTAGCGAGCTCTGGGGCCAACGTCCTGACTTTC. This chain uses TRBV18 with TRBJ2-6; TRBD2 matches 10 bases. V trimming: 3 bases; J trimming: 0 bases; junction bases outside the gene matches: 8. This CDR3 has 19 residues. Germline-derived CDR1 and CDR2 are KGHSH and LQKENI.

This clone was observed a handful of times. The V gene is TRBV4-2, the J gene TRBJ2-3; weak D call: TRBD2 (5 bases). V gave up 0 bases and J gave up 6 bases, with 10 bases separating them. Germline V gene sequence: CDR1 LGHNA, CDR2 YNFKEQ. The CDR3 totals 14 residues. The CDR3: CASSQDSGTDTQYF. In DNA, the CDR3 is TGTGCCAGCAGCCAAGATTCGGGAACGGATACGCAGTATTTT.

CDR3 nucleotides: TGTGCCAGCAGCTTGTACACCAGGACAGATCAAAATGAAAAACTGTTTTTT. Its protein product is CASSLYTRTDQNEKLFF. The chain has TRBV7-9 and TRBJ1-4; D possibly corresponds to TRBD1 (6 bases). V was clipped by 3 bases and J by 5 bases, with 19 bases between them. Germline V gene sequence: CDR1 SEHNR, CDR2 FQNEAQ (reference sequence). The CDR3 loop spans 17 amino acids.

The chain couples TRBV18 to TRBJ2-3; TRBD1 matches at 7 bases. J lost 1 base, V lost 4 bases, and 8 bases had no gene match. Germline-derived CDR1 and CDR2 are KGHSH and LQKENI. The CDR3 is 16 residues long. CDR3 protein: CASSRNRDSGTDTQYF. As DNA, the CDR3 is TGTGCCAGCTCACGAAACCGGGACAGCGGCACAGATACGCAGTATTTT. The complete variable domain, with remaining parts taken from reference TRBV18 and TRBJ2-3, reads NAGVMQNPRHLVRRRGQEARLRCSPMKGHSHVYWYRQLPEEGLKFMVYLQKENIIDESGMPKERFSAEFPKEGPSILRIQQVVRGDSAAYFCASSRNRDSGTDTQYFGPGTRLTVL.

The rearrangement links TRBV27 to TRBJ2-3, with 8 bases that match TRBD1. With 3 bases clipped from V and 1 base from J, the junction kept 3 bases outside the gene matches. This CDR3 contains 15 residues. Germline V gives CDR1 MNHEY, CDR2 SMNVEV (reference sequence). CDR3 sequence reads: CASSFGQGRTDTQYF. CDR3 bases: TGTGCCAGCAGTTTCGGACAGGGTCGCACAGATACGCAGTATTTT.

The chain joins TRBV7-9 to TRBJ2-7; 7 positions agree with TRBD1. The germline gives CDR1 SEHNR, CDR2 FQNEAQ (reference sequence). The CDR3 covers 15 residues. With 5 bases clipped from V and 3 bases from J, the junction kept 10 bases outside the gene matches. The CDR3 reads CASSPRTGYRYEQYF. CDR3 nucleotide sequence: TGTGCCAGCAGCCCACGGACAGGTTACCGCTACGAGCAGTACTTC. The whole variable domain, filled in from reference TRBV7-9 and TRBJ2-7, reads DTGVSQNPRHKITKRGQNVTFRCDPISEHNRLYWYRQTLGQGPEFLTYFQNEAQLEKSRLLSDRFSAERPKGSFSTLEIQRTEQGDSAMYLCASSPRTGYRYEQYFGPGTRLTVT.

V gene TRBV5-1 combines with J gene TRBJ2-2, with D tentatively TRBD1 (5 bases). This CDR3 contains 15 residues. Deletions cut 0 bases from V and 7 bases from J, with 13 bases between. Germline values: CDR1 SGHRS, CDR2 YFSETQ. Written as DNA, the CDR3 is TGCGCCAGCAGCTTGGGAGCGCAGGGAAGCGGGGAGCTGTTTTTT. Amino acids: CASSLGAQGSGELFF.

This clone was detected only once. The chain carries TRBV11-2 and TRBJ2-7; weak D call: TRBD2 (5 bases). Trimming stripped 1 base from V and 6 bases from J, with 13 bases between. The germline gives CDR1 SGHAT, CDR2 FQNNGV. The CDR3 runs to 14 residues. The CDR3 loop is CASSLAGSVGEQYF. The CDR3, as DNA: TGTGCCAGCAGCTTAGCCGGTAGCGTTGGCGAGCAGTACTTC.

This chain connects TRBV2 to TRBJ2-6; D perhaps matches TRBD2 (6 bases). This CDR3 is 16 amino acids long. Germline CDR1 reads SNHLY; CDR2 reads FYNNEI. V shed 2 bases and J shed 4 bases, with 12 bases lying between them. The CDR3 protein is CASSEPRAGGANVLTF. DNA of the CDR3: TGTGCCAGCAGTGAACCGCGGGCGGGGGGGGCCAACGTCCTGACTTTC.

This clone came up a few times. The V gene is TRBV7-3, the J gene TRBJ2-1; 10 bases are a match to TRBD2. The germline V gene has CDR1 SGHTA and CDR2 FQGTGA. CDR3 length: 16 residues. The J segment lost 8 bases and the V segment lost 6 bases, leaving 13 bases of the junction unmatched. Here the CDR3 reads CASRSPGLASIDEQFF. The CDR3 region has the DNA TGTGCCAGCAGATCCCCGGGACTAGCGTCGATCGATGAGCAGTTCTTC.

The chain combines TRBV5-6 with TRBJ2-7, with 11 bases aligning to TRBD1. The CDR3 extends over 14 amino acids. The V segment lost 5 bases and the J segment 0 bases; nucleotides outside the gene matches: 1. Germline V lookup: CDR1 SGHDT, CDR2 YYEEEE. In DNA form, the CDR3 reads TGTGCCAGCAGGGGGACAGGGGGCTCCTACGAGCAGTACTTC. Amino acids: CASRGTGGSYEQYF. Filled out from reference TRBV5-6 and TRBJ2-7, the complete variable domain reads DAGVTQSPTHLIKTRGQQVTLRCSPKSGHDTVSWYQQALGQGPQFIFQYYEEEERQRGNFPDRFSGHQFPNYSSELNVNALLLGDSALYLCASRGTGGSYEQYFGPGTRLTVT.

This clone has just a few counts. This rearrangement joins TRBV5-5 to TRBJ1-5; D might be TRBD1 (5 bases). The CDR3 spans 14 residues. V shed 3 bases and J shed 1 base, with 8 bases lying between them. Looked up from germline, CDR1 is SGHKS and CDR2 is YYEKEE (reference sequence). The CDR3 sequence is CASSWGSSNQPQHF. The CDR3 DNA sequence: TGTGCCAGCAGCTGGGGCTCGAGCAATCAGCCCCAGCATTTT.